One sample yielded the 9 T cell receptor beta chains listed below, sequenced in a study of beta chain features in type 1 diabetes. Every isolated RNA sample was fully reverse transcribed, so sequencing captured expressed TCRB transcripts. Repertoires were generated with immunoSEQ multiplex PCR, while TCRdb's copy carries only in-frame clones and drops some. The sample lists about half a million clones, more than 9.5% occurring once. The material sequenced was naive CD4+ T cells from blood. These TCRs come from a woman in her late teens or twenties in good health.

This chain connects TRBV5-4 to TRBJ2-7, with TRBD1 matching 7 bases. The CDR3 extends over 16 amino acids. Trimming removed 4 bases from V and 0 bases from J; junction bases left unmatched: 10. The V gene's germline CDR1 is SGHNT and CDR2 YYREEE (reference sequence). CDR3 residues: CASSDRQGPSSYEQYF. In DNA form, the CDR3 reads TGTGCCAGCAGCGACAGACAGGGCCCGAGCTCCTACGAGCAGTACTTC.

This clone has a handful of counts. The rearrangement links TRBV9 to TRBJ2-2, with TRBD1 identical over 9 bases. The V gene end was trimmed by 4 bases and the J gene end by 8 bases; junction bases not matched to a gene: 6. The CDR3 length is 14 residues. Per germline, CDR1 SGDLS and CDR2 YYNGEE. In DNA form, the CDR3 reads TGTGCCAGCAGCTCGGGACAGGGAAGTGGGGAGCTGTTTTTT. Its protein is CASSSGQGSGELFF.

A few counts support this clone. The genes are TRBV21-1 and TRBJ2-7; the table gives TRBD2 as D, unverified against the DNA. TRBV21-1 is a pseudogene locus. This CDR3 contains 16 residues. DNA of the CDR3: TGTGCCAGCAGCCCCTCCCCAGGAGCGGGGGGAAACGAGCAGTACGTC. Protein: CASSPSPGAGGNEQYV.

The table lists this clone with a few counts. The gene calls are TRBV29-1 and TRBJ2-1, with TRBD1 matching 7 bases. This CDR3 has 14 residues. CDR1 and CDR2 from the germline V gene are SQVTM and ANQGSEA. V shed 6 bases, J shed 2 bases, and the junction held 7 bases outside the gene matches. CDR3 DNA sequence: TGCAGCGTCGAATCCGGGACAGCCTACAATGAGCAGTTCTTC. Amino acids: CSVESGTAYNEQFF.

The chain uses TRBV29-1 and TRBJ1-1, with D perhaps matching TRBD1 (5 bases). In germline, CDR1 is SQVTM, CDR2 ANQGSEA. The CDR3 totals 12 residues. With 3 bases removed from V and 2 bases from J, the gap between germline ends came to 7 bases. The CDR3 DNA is TGCAGCGTTGACAGGGCCAACACTGAAGCTTTCTTT. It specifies CSVDRANTEAFF.

CDR3 protein: CASSTPVGEQFF. CDR3 DNA: TGTGCCAGTAGTACCCCGGTTGGGGAGCAGTTCTTC. This rearrangement joins TRBV19 to TRBJ2-1; D ambiguous. This CDR3 is built from 12 residues. Trimming stripped 4 bases from V and 10 bases from J, with 11 bases between. CDR1 and CDR2 from the germline V gene are LNHDA and SQIVND (reference sequence).

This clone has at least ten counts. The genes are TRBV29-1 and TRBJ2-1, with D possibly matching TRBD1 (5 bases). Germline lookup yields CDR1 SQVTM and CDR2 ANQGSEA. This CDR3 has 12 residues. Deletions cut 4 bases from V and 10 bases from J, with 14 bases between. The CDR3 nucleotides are TGCAGCGTTGGGACACCGGGTGTGGAGCAGTTCTTC. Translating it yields CSVGTPGVEQFF.

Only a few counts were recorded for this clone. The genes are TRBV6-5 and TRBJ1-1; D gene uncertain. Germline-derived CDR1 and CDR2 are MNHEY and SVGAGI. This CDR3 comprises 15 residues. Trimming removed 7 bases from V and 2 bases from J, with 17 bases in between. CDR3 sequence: CASTKGSWVNTEAFF. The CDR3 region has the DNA TGTGCCAGCACCAAGGGAAGTTGGGTAAACACTGAAGCTTTCTTT.

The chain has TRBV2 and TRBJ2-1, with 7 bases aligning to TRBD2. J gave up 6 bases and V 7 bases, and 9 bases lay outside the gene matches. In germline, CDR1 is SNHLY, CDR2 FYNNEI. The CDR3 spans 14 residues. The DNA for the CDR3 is TGTGCCAGCAAACCTAGCGGAGCCTCCAATGAGCAGTTCTTC. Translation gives CASKPSGASNEQFF.